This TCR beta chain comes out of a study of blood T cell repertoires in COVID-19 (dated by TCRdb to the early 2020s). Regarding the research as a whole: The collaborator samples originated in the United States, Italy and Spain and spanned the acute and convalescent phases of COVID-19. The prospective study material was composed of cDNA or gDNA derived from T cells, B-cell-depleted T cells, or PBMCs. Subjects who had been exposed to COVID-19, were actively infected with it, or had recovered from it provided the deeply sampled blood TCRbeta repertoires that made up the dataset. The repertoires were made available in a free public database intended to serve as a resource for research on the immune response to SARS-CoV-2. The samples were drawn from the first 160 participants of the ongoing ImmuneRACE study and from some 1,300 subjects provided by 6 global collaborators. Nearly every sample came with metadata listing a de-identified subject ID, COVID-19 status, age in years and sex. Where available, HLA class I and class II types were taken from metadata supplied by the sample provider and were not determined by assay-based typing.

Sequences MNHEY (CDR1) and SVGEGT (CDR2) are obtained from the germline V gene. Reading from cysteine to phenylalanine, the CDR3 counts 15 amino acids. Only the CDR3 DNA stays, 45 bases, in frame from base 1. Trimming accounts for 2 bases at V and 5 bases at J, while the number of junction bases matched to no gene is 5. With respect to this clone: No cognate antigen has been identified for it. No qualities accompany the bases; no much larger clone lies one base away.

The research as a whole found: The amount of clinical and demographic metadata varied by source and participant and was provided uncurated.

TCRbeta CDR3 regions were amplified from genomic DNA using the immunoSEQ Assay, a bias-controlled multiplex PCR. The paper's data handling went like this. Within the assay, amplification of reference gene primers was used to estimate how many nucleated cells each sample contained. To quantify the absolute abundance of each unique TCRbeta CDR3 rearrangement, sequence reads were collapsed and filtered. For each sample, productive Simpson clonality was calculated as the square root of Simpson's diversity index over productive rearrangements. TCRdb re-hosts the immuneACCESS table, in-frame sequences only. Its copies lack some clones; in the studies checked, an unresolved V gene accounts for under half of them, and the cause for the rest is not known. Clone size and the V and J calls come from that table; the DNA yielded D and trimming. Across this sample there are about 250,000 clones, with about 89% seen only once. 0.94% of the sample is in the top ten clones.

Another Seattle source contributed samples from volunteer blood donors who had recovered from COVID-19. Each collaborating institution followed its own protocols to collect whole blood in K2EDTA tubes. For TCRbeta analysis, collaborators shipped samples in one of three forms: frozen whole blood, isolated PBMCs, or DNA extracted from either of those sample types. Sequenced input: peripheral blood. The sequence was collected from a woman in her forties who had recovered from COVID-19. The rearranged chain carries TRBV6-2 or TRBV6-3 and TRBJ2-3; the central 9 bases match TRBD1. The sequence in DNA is TGTGCCAGCAGTTACGGGGGACAGGGCAGAGATACGCAGTATTTT. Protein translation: CASSYGGQGRDTQYF.